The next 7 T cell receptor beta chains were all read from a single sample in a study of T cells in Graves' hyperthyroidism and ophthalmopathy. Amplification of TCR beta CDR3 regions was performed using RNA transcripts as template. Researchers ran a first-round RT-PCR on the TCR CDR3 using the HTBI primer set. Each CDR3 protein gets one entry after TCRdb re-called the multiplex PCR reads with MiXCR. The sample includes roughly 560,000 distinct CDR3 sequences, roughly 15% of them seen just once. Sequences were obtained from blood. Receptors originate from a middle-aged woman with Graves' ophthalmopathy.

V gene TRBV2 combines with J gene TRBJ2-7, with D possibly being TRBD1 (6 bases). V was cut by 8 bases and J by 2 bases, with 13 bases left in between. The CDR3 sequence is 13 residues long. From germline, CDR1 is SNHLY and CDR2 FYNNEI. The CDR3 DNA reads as TGTGCCAGCCGAGGACAGATCACCTACGAGCAGTACTTC. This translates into CASRGQITYEQYF.

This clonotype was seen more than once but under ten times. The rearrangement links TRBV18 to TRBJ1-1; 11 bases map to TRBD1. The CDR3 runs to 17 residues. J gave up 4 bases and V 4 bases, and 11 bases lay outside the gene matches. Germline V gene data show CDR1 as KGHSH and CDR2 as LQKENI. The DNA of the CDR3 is TGTGCCAGCTCACTCGGGACAGGGGGGATTCTTCTCACTGAAGCTTTCTTT. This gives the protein CASSLGTGGILLTEAFF.

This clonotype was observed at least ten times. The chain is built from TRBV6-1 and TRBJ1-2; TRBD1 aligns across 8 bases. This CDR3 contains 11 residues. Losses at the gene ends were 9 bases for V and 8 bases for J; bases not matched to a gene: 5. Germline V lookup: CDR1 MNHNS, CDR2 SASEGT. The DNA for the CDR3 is TGTGCCAGTGGACAGGGTTACGGCTACACCTTC. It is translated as CASGQGYGYTF.

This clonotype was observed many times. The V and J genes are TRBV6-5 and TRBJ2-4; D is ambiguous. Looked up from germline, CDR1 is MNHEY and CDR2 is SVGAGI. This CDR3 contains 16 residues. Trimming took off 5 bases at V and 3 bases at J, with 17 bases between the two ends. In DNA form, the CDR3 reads TGTGCCAGCAGTCCCTCTATCGAGGTCGGCAAAAACATTCAGTACTTC. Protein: CASSPSIEVGKNIQYF.

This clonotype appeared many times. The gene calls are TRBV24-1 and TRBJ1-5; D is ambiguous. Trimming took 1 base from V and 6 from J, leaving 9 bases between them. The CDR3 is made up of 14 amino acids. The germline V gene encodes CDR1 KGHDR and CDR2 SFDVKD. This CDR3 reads CATSDFDRGQPQHF. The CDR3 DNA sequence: TGTGCCACCAGTGATTTCGATCGGGGTCAGCCCCAGCATTTT.

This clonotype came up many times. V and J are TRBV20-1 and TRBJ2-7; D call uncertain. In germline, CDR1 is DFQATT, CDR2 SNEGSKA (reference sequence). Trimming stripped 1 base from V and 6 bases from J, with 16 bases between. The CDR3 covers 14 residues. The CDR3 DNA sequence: TGCAGTGCTAGAGGGCCCCGGCCCGGCGGCGAGCAGTACTTC. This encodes CSARGPRPGGEQYF.

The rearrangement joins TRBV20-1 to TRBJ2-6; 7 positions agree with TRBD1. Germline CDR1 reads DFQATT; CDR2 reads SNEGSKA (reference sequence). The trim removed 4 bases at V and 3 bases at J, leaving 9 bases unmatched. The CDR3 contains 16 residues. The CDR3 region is CSATGTVVSGANVLTF. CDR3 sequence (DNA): TGCAGTGCTACCGGGACAGTAGTAAGTGGGGCCAACGTCCTGACTTTC.